This TCR beta chain emerged from a study of blood T cell repertoires in COVID-19. Study-wide background: COVID-19 samples, acute and convalescent, were from the United States, Italy and Spain. T cells, B-cell-depleted T cells, or PBMCs supplied cDNA or gDNA.

Germline assignment: CDR1 MNHNS and CDR2 SASEGT. Trimming took 5 bases from V and 7 from J; bases not matched to a gene: 9. The CDR3 covers 16 residues. As processed by the authors: Reference gene primer amplification yielded estimated nucleated cell counts. TCRdb keeps only in-frame clones here, not all; method: immunoSEQ multiplex PCR. That table gives V, J and clone size, and the DNA gave D and trimming. The table has roughly 68,000 clones, about 90% seen once. This TCR was recovered from a human donor in a cohort sampled during active COVID-19. The sequenced material came from peripheral blood. The V call is TRBV6-1, the J call TRBJ2-2; TRBD1 agrees at 11 bases. CDR3 sequence: CASSQGPGTGGGELFF. As DNA, the CDR3 is TGTGCCAGCAGTCAAGGGCCCGGGACAGGGGGCGGGGAGCTGTTTTTT.